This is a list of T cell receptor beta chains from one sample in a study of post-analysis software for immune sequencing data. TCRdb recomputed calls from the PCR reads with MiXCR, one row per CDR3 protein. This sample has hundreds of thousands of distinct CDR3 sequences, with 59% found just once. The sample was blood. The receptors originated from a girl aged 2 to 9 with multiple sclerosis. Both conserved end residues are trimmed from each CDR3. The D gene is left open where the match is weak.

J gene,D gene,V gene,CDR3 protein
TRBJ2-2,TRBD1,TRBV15,ATSRKGDRYTGELF
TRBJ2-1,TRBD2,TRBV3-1,ASSQAITGGPNDEQF
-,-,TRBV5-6,ASSFLAEQY
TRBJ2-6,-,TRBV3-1,ASSLRPTGANVLT
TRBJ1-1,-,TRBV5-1,AGYWGPGGTEAF
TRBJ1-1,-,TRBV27,ASSLTAQGLTEAF
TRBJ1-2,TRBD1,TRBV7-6,ASSAGPRGAYGYT
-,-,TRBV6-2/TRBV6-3,ASSYSAGDEQY
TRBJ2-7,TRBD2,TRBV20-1,SWRLAGDEQY
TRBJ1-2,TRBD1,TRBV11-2,ASSYRQGGNYGYT
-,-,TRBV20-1,SARDEGTGQGETQY
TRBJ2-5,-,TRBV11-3,ASSLGEAQRETQY
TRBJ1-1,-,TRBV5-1,ASSLAGKAANTEAF
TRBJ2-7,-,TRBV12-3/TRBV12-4,ASSPRGRGLHEQY
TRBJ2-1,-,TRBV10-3,AISDLGPEYNEQF
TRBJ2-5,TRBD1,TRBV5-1,GSTRPDRGQETQY
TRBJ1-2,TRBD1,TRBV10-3,AIGTDYNYGYT